What follows are 8 T cell receptor beta chains derived from one specimen sequenced in a study of identical twins listed by TCRdb under 2016. The receptor library was made with 5' RACE. Data came from an Illumina HiSeq 2000. Using fastp at Q25 and MiXCR, TCRdb reprocessed the public reads and kept productive beta chains. Here each entry gathers all rows of one CDR3 protein and keeps the most common genes and DNA. Here the sample has 500,000 or so distinct CDR3 sequences; over 12% occur a single time. About 0.54% of the sample rests with the top ten. The same specimen was also included in a second study, on yellow fever vaccine responses in identical twins.

Sequenced material: CD4+ T cells sorted from blood. These receptors originate from a woman under 30 in good health.

The rearrangement links TRBV20-1 to TRBJ1-4, with D unclear. From germline, CDR1 is DFQATT and CDR2 SNEGSKA (reference sequence). Trimming stripped 0 bases from V and 2 bases from J, with 10 bases between. This CDR3 has 15 amino acids. CDR3 protein: CSARDNLGTNEKLFF. The CDR3 nucleotides read TGCAGTGCTAGAGATAACCTCGGGACTAATGAAAAACTGTTTTTT.

This clonotype has only a few counts. The rearrangement uses TRBV14 and TRBJ2-1; TRBD1 matches 9 bases. This CDR3 is built from 16 residues. Germline V gene data show CDR1 as SGHDN and CDR2 as FVKESK. V dropped 4 bases and J dropped 7; count of bases not matched to a gene: 11. CDR3 region: CASSPSGTGFSNEQFF. CDR3 bases: TGTGCCAGCAGCCCCTCCGGGACAGGGTTCAGTAATGAGCAGTTCTTC.

V and J are TRBV29-1 and TRBJ2-7, with TRBD2 identical over 9 bases. Per the germline V gene, CDR1 is SQVTM and CDR2 is ANQGSEA. With 5 bases clipped from V and 4 bases from J, the junction kept 9 bases outside the gene matches. The CDR3 is made up of 14 amino acids. Here the CDR3 DNA reads TGCAGCGTTCCCCTTGCGGGAGGGCTATACGAGCAGTACTTC. It translates to CSVPLAGGLYEQYF.

The chain carries TRBV12-3 or TRBV12-4 and TRBJ2-3; D not certain. Trimming took 2 bases from V and 2 from J, leaving 8 bases between them. The CDR3 totals 14 residues. The CDR3 spells CASSLNDATDTQYF. CDR3 sequence (DNA): TGTGCCAGCAGTTTAAATGATGCCACAGATACGCAGTATTTT.

This clonotype has more than one count but fewer than ten. The chain couples TRBV11-2 to TRBJ2-5; 9 nucleotides align to TRBD2. Per germline, CDR1 SGHAT and CDR2 FQNNGV. The CDR3 length is 17 residues. Losses at the gene ends were 1 base for V and 7 bases for J; bases not matched to a gene: 13. CDR3 sequence (DNA): TGTGCCAGCAGCTTAGTGGTCTTAGCGGGAGAGGCGGGGACCCAGTACTTC. Translated, it gives CASSLVVLAGEAGTQYF.

The chain recombines TRBV20-1 with TRBJ2-3; TRBD2 matches 7 bases. The CDR3 covers 15 residues. The germline gives CDR1 DFQATT, CDR2 SNEGSKA (reference sequence). V was pared by 3 bases and J by 2 bases, with 8 bases of the junction left unmatched. The DNA for the CDR3 is TGCAGTGCTAGGCTAGCGGCAGATCCCACAGATACGCAGTATTTT. It codes for CSARLAADPTDTQYF.

This clonotype has just a few counts. CDR3: CSARAHPTSGRSPNSYNEQFF. In DNA, the CDR3 is TGCAGTGCTAGAGCCCACCCGACTAGTGGTCGGTCCCCGAACTCCTACAATGAGCAGTTCTTC. The V and J genes are TRBV20-1 and TRBJ2-1, with D maybe TRBD2 (6 bases). This CDR3 is 21 amino acids long. Germline V CDR1 and CDR2: DFQATT, SNEGSKA (reference sequence). V dropped 1 base and J dropped 0 bases, with 28 bases sitting between them.

The chain recombines TRBV5-1 with TRBJ1-1; no clear D. V dropped 5 bases and J dropped 1 base, with 9 bases sitting between them. CDR3 length equals 13 residues. Per germline, CDR1 SGHRS and CDR2 YFSETQ. As DNA, the CDR3 is TGCGCCAGCAGGGTGATGGCGAACACTGAAGCTTTCTTT. It encodes CASRVMANTEAFF.